These 32 T cell receptor beta chains came from one sample sequenced in a study of blood T cell repertoires in COVID-19. Method: immunoSEQ multiplex PCR; TCRdb's copy keeps in-frame clones and lacks some. The sample contains roughly 60,000 clones, over 75% of which appear only once. Sequenced input: peripheral blood. These receptors were collected from a man of 80 years or more with acute or convalescent COVID-19.

The V gene is TRBV6-5, the J gene TRBJ1-5; a possible D gene is TRBD1 (5 bases). The V and J ends lost 2 bases and 6 bases respectively, with 14 bases between them. Germline CDR1 MNHEY, CDR2 SVGAGI. The CDR3 runs 15 residues. DNA for the CDR3: TGTGCCAGCAGTTACCGACGCCGGGGGGTTCAGCCCCAGCATTTT. Its translation: CASSYRRRGVQPQHF.

This clone was observed a handful of times. The chain combines TRBV10-3 with TRBJ1-4; D might be TRBD1 (5 bases). The CDR3 has 14 residues. Germline V gene sequence: CDR1 ENHRY, CDR2 SYGVKD. Trimming pared 6 bases from V and 7 bases from J, leaving 15 bases between. Here the CDR3 reads CAISPGAGREKLFF. CDR3 in DNA: TGTGCCATCAGCCCTGGGGCGGGACGTGAAAAACTGTTTTTT.

The gene calls are TRBV29-1 and TRBJ1-1; weak D call: TRBD1 (6 bases). This CDR3 spans 14 amino acids. Trimming took off 7 bases at V and 3 bases at J, with 18 bases between the two ends. Looked up from germline, CDR1 is SQVTM and CDR2 is ANQGSEA. The CDR3 nucleotides read TGCAGCGCTCAGGGGAGGGGAATCGACACTGAAGCTTTCTTT. Translated, it gives CSAQGRGIDTEAFF.

Only a few counts were recorded for this clone. The genes are TRBV4-1 and TRBJ2-1, with 7 bases that match TRBD2. Per the germline V gene, CDR1 is MGHRA and CDR2 is YSYEKL. V gave up 0 bases and J gave up 0 bases; unmatched junction bases: 8. The CDR3 runs 18 residues. The CDR3 here is CASSQEISGRSSYNEQFF. The CDR3 coding sequence is TGCGCCAGCAGCCAAGAAATTAGCGGGCGTAGCTCCTACAATGAGCAGTTCTTC.

The chain has TRBV11-2 and TRBJ1-1, with 8 bases matching TRBD1. This CDR3 comprises 17 residues. V lost 4 bases to trimming and J lost 4 bases; unmatched junction nucleotides: 14. Germline CDR1 reads SGHAT; CDR2 reads FQNNGV. CDR3 nucleotide sequence: TGTGCCAGCAGCTCTGACCAGGGGGCCCGGCGGAGCACTGAAGCTTTCTTT. This gives the protein CASSSDQGARRSTEAFF.

This clone was seen a few times. The chain's CDR3 is CASSVVGRGSYEQYF. CDR3 DNA sequence: TGTGCCAGCAGCGTAGTGGGGAGGGGCTCCTACGAGCAGTACTTC. This chain uses TRBV9 with TRBJ2-7, with 7 bases that match TRBD2. The CDR3 loop spans 15 amino acids. The V segment lost 0 bases and the J segment 0 bases; nucleotides outside the gene matches: 3. Germline V CDR1 and CDR2: SGDLS, YYNGEE.

The chain couples TRBV5-4 to TRBJ2-5; 7 bases line up with TRBD1. The germline gives CDR1 SGHNT, CDR2 YYREEE (reference sequence). V lost 4 bases and J lost 3; bases outside the gene matches: 15. This CDR3 comprises 17 residues. The DNA for the CDR3 is TGTGCCAGCAGCCGAACCGTGGGACAGAACCCTAAAGAGACCCAGTACTTC. Encoded protein: CASSRTVGQNPKETQYF.

The gene calls are TRBV7-6 and TRBJ2-1; 12 nucleotides align to TRBD2. The trim removed 5 bases at V and 4 bases at J, leaving 3 bases unmatched. The germline V gene has CDR1 SGHVS and CDR2 FNYEAQ. The CDR3 spans 15 residues. The DNA for the CDR3 is TGTGCCAGCAGCCCTAGCGGGGGGGCGTACAATGAGCAGTTCTTC. Protein: CASSPSGGAYNEQFF.

The genes are TRBV2 and TRBJ2-3; 8 positions match TRBD2. The CDR3 extends over 16 amino acids. Germline loops: CDR1 SNHLY, CDR2 FYNNEI. After removal of 3 bases from V and 0 bases from J, the junction contained 5 bases not matched to a gene. The DNA for the CDR3 is TGTGCCAGCAGTGACGGTAGCGGGGTTAGCACAGATACGCAGTATTTT. It yields the protein CASSDGSGVSTDTQYF.

The chain joins TRBV7-2 to TRBJ2-7, with 8 bases that match TRBD1. J gave up 3 bases and V 4 bases, and 5 bases lay outside the gene matches. Per germline, CDR1 SGHTA and CDR2 FQGNSA. CDR3 length: 14 residues. CDR3 in DNA: TGTGCCAGCAGCTCGGGGACAGGATACTACGAGCAGTACTTC. This encodes CASSSGTGYYEQYF.

The chain recombines TRBV30 with TRBJ1-1; TRBD1 matches 10 bases. The V gene's germline CDR1 is GTSNPN and CDR2 SVGIG (reference sequence). V lost 3 bases to trimming and J lost 5 bases; unmatched junction nucleotides: 9. The CDR3 consists of 15 residues. CDR3 in amino acids: CAWRGSRTGGTEAFF. CDR3 nucleotides: TGTGCCTGGAGAGGCTCTAGGACAGGGGGTACTGAAGCTTTCTTT.

The chain couples TRBV29-1 to TRBJ1-1, with 10 bases fitting TRBD1. The J segment lost 1 base and the V segment lost 5 bases, leaving 1 base of the junction unmatched. CDR1 and CDR2 (germline): SQVTM, ANQGSEA. The CDR3 sequence is 13 residues long. The CDR3 region has the DNA TGCAGCGTTTGGGACAGGGGGAACACTGAAGCTTTCTTT. Translation gives CSVWDRGNTEAFF.

CDR3 nucleotide sequence: TGTGCCACCAGCAGAGATCTAGCTGGGACAGATACGCAGTATTTT. This gives the protein CATSRDLAGTDTQYF. The chain uses TRBV15 and TRBJ2-3, with a weak D call TRBD2 (5 bases). V was trimmed by 0 bases and J by 3 bases, leaving 10 bases between them. This CDR3 contains 15 residues. Germline loops: CDR1 LNHNV, CDR2 YYDKDF (reference sequence).

The chain employs TRBV18 and TRBJ2-7; TRBD2 matches at 14 bases. Germline loops: CDR1 KGHSH, CDR2 LQKENI. The length of the CDR3 is 14 residues. J gave up 10 bases and V 2 bases, and 4 bases lay outside the gene matches. The CDR3 protein is CASSPGTSGGQQYF. The DNA for the CDR3 is TGTGCCAGCTCACCAGGGACTAGCGGGGGACAACAGTACTTC.

The chain is built from TRBV4-1 and TRBJ1-3; possible D gene TRBD1, 6 bases. Germline CDR1 is MGHRA and CDR2 is YSYEKL. This CDR3 contains 14 residues. With 4 bases removed from V and 5 bases from J, the gap between germline ends came to 12 bases. CDR3 bases: TGCGCCAGCAGCCGGTCGGACAGTCGAAACACCATATATTTT. The encoded protein is CASSRSDSRNTIYF.

This clone showed up just a few times. This sample also contains other DNA sequences that code for the same CDR3. CDR3 sequence (DNA): TGCAGTGCTAGTGGGAGGGGTAATCAGCCCCAGCATTTT. It translates to CSASGRGNQPQHF. V and J are TRBV20-1 and TRBJ1-5, with D tentatively TRBD1 (5 bases). The germline V gene has CDR1 DFQATT and CDR2 SNEGSKA (reference sequence). The CDR3 runs to 13 residues. Trimming took 3 bases from V and 4 from J, leaving 10 bases between them.

The J gene is TRBJ1-6, the V gene TRBV5-6; 7 nucleotides match TRBD1. V lost 2 bases to trimming and J lost 10 bases; unmatched junction nucleotides: 9. CDR3 length equals 15 residues. Per the germline V gene, CDR1 is SGHDT and CDR2 is YYEEEE. CDR3 DNA: TGTGCCAGCAGCTTCCTCCCGACAGGGCGGTCACCCCTCCACTTT. Protein: CASSFLPTGRSPLHF. Together with reference TRBV5-6 and TRBJ1-6, the CDR3 gives the full variable domain: DAGVTQSPTHLIKTRGQQVTLRCSPKSGHDTVSWYQQALGQGPQFIFQYYEEEERQRGNFPDRFSGHQFPNYSSELNVNALLLGDSALYLCASSFLPTGRSPLHFGNGTRLTVT.

This chain joins TRBV18 and TRBJ1-2; D is unresolved. Deletions cut 6 bases from V and 5 bases from J, with 7 bases between. The CDR3 consists of 11 residues. Germline CDR1 and CDR2: KGHSH and LQKENI. CDR3 loop: CASSQMYGYTF. CDR3 DNA sequence: TGTGCCAGCTCCCAGATGTATGGCTACACCTTC.

The gene calls are TRBV24-1 and TRBJ2-5; 12 nucleotides match TRBD1. Germline V CDR1 and CDR2: KGHDR, SFDVKD. The CDR3 is 16 residues long. Trimming at V came to 8 bases and at J to 5 bases, leaving 11 bases not matched to a gene. The CDR3 loop reads CATMPGGQGAGETQYF. The DNA of the CDR3 is TGTGCCACCATGCCGGGGGGACAGGGGGCTGGGGAGACCCAGTACTTC.

The J gene is TRBJ2-5, the V gene TRBV12-3 or TRBV12-4; D might be TRBD2 (6 bases). CDR3 length: 12 residues. Trimming pared 3 bases from V and 5 bases from J, leaving 7 bases between. This CDR3 is CASSFRGETQYF. Written as DNA, the CDR3 is TGTGCCAGCAGTTTCCGGGGGGAGACCCAGTACTTC.

The chain links TRBV30 to TRBJ2-3; a weak D match, TRBD2 (5 bases). Germline CDR1 reads GTSNPN; CDR2 reads SVGIG (reference sequence). The CDR3 runs 13 residues. V lost 1 base and J 5 bases, leaving 10 bases between the germline ends. CDR3 sequence (DNA): TGTGCCTGGAGTGGAGGGTTGAGAGATACGCAGTATTTT. The encoded protein is CAWSGGLRDTQYF.

This clone was seen more than once but under ten times. The chain couples TRBV7-3 to TRBJ2-7, with a tentative D call TRBD2 (5 bases). Trimming pared 0 bases from V and 7 bases from J, leaving 13 bases between. Germline CDR1 reads SGHTA; CDR2 reads FQGTGA. This CDR3 contains 14 residues. This chain's CDR3 is CASSLTSLTGEQYF. The CDR3 DNA is TGTGCCAGCAGCTTAACATCCCTGACGGGGGAGCAGTACTTC.

The rearrangement uses TRBV5-1 and TRBJ1-1; D unclear. The CDR3 consists of 14 residues. Germline CDR1 is SGHRS and CDR2 is YFSETQ. V dropped 0 bases and J dropped 8 bases, with 14 bases sitting between them. Written as DNA, the CDR3 is TGCGCCAGCAGCTTGGCAACACCAGGCCCCGAAGCTTTCTTT. The encoded protein is CASSLATPGPEAFF. The full variable domain, with the rest looked up from reference TRBV5-1 and TRBJ1-1, is KAGVTQTPRYLIKTRGQQVTLSCSPISGHRSVSWYQQTPGQGLQFLFEYFSETQRNKGNFPGRFSGRQFSNSRSEMNVSTLELGDSALYLCASSLATPGPEAFFGQGTRLTVV.

The count of this clone is one. The V call is TRBV2, the J call TRBJ2-7; perhaps TRBD1 as D (6 bases). V was clipped by 6 bases and J by 1 base, with 10 bases between them. Germline V gene lookup returns CDR1 SNHLY and CDR2 FYNNEI. The CDR3 loop spans 13 amino acids. CDR3: CASRLDSSYEQYF. In DNA form, the CDR3 reads TGTGCCAGCAGGTTGGACAGTTCCTACGAGCAGTACTTC.

This clone was detected only a few times. The rearrangement uses TRBV7-8 and TRBJ1-4, with TRBD1 identical over 9 bases. The germline V gene has CDR1 SGHVS and CDR2 FQNEAQ. The V gene end was trimmed by 1 base and the J gene end by 7 bases; junction bases not matched to a gene: 13. CDR3 length equals 18 residues. The CDR3 nucleotides read TGTGCCAGCAGCTTAGGTGGACAGGGGACGGTACTATCTGAAAAACTGTTTTTT. Encoded protein: CASSLGGQGTVLSEKLFF.

The genes are TRBV10-2 and TRBJ1-3, with a weak D call TRBD1 (6 bases). The CDR3 is made up of 15 amino acids. From germline, CDR1 is WSHSY and CDR2 SAAADI. The ends were cut back, 3 bases at V and 0 bases at J, with 9 bases in the middle. The CDR3 DNA is TGCGCCAGCAGTGACGGACAGAACTCTGGAAACACCATATATTTT. Translating it yields CASSDGQNSGNTIYF.

The J gene is TRBJ1-1, the V gene TRBV10-3; D gene unclear. The ends were cut back, 2 bases at V and 2 bases at J, with 9 bases in the middle. Germline values: CDR1 ENHRY, CDR2 SYGVKD. This CDR3 is built from 14 residues. CDR3 bases: TGTGCCATCAGTGAGATGGGCGTCAACACTGAAGCTTTCTTT. This sequence encodes CAISEMGVNTEAFF.

This rearrangement joins TRBV18 to TRBJ1-5, with D hard to call. This CDR3 contains 13 residues. In germline, CDR1 is KGHSH, CDR2 LQKENI. V lost 2 bases, J lost 7 bases, and 9 bases lay in between. The CDR3: CASSPWEGQPQHF. Here the CDR3 DNA reads TGTGCCAGCTCACCATGGGAGGGACAGCCCCAGCATTTT.

J is TRBJ2-3 and V is TRBV12-5, with 11 nucleotides matching TRBD2. The CDR3 has 16 residues. The trim removed 3 bases at V and 5 bases at J, leaving 7 bases unmatched. Per the germline V gene, CDR1 is LGHNT and CDR2 is FRNRAP. The CDR3 nucleotides are TGTGCTAGTGGTTTATTAGCGGGGGGGCCTAAAGATACGCAGTATTTT. This codes for CASGLLAGGPKDTQYF.

The chain carries TRBV7-6 and TRBJ2-7, with D possibly matching TRBD1 (6 bases). V was cut by 0 bases and J by 1 base, with 10 bases left in between. This CDR3 comprises 15 residues. Germline assignment: CDR1 SGHVS and CDR2 FNYEAQ. CDR3 residues: CASSLAAGESYEQYF. The CDR3 bases are TGTGCCAGCAGCTTAGCGGCAGGGGAGTCCTACGAGCAGTACTTC. Full variable domain (rest looked up from reference TRBV7-6 and TRBJ2-7): GAGVSQSPRYKVTKRGQDVALRCDPISGHVSLYWYRQALGQGPEFLTYFNYEAQQDKSGLPNDRFSAERPEGSISTLTIQRTEQRDSAMYRCASSLAAGESYEQYFGPGTRLTVT.

The V and J genes are TRBV27 and TRBJ1-4, with D possibly being TRBD1 (5 bases). Germline V CDR1 and CDR2: MNHEY, SMNVEV (reference sequence). The V end was cut by 5 bases, the J end by 5 bases, with 15 bases between. The CDR3 loop spans 15 amino acids. CDR3 loop: CASSRRGSRNEKLFF. CDR3 DNA: TGTGCCAGCAGTCGGAGGGGTTCCCGAAATGAAAAACTGTTTTTT.

CDR3 region: CASSGDRETLHF. The CDR3 DNA reads TGTGCCAGCAGCGGGGATAGGGAGACCCTCCACTTT. This chain joins TRBV7-2 and TRBJ1-6, with D hard to call. Trimming cost V 5 bases and J 14 bases, with 13 bases left between them. The CDR3 spans 12 residues. Germline V gene data show CDR1 as SGHTA and CDR2 as FQGNSA.